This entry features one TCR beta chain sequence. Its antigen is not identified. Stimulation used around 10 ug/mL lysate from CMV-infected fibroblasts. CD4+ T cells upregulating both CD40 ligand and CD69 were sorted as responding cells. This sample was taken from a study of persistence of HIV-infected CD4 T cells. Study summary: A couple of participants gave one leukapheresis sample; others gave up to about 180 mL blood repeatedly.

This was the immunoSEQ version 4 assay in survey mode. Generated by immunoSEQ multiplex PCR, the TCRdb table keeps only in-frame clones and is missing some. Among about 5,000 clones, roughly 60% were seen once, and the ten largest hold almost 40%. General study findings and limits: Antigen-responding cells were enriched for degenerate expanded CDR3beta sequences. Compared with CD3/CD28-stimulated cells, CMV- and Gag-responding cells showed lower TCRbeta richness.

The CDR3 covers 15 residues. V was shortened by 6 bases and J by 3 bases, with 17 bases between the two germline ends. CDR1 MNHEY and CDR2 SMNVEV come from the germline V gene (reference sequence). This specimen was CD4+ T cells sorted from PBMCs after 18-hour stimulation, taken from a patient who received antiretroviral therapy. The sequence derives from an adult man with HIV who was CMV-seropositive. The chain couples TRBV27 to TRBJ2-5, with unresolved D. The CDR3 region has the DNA TGTGCCAGCAGAACTCGAGGCCTCGCGGAAGAGACCCAGTACTTC. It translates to CASRTRGLAEETQYF.